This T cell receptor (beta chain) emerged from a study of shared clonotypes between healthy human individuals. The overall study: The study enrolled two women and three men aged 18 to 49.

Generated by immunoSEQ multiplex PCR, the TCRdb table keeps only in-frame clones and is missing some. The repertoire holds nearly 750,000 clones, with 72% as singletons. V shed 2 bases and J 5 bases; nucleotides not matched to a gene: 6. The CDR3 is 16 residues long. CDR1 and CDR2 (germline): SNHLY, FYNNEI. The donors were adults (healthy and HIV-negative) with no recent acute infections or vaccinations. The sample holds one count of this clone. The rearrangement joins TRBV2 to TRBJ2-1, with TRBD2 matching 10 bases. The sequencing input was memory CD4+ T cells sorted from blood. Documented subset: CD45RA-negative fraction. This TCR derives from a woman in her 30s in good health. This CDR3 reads CASSEFSSGRHNEQFF. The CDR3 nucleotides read TGTGCCAGCAGTGAATTTTCTAGCGGGAGACACAATGAGCAGTTCTTC.